Listed below are T cell receptor beta chains from one sample, sequenced in a study of blood T cell repertoires in COVID-19. Only in-frame clones appear in the TCRdb table, and some are missing; sequencing was by immunoSEQ multiplex PCR. The sample shows 50,000 or so clones, more than 75% of them seen only once. The specimen was peripheral blood. The receptors were gathered from a man between 40 and 49 years old with active COVID-19. CDR3s include the opening cysteine and the closing phenylalanine or tryptophan. The D gene is left open where the match is weak. Expanded clones get a size class; other rows say once, few or many, or leave the size out.

J: TRBJ1-2; D: NA; V: TRBV28; size: NA; DNA: TGTGCCAGCAGCGGGACTCTCGCTAACTATGGCTACACCTTC; CDR3: CASSGTLANYGYTF
J: TRBJ1-1; D: NA; V: TRBV19; size: NA; DNA: TGTGCCACTACGGCAGGGATGAACACTGAAGCTTTCTTT; CDR3: CATTAGMNTEAFF
J: TRBJ1-4; D: TRBD1; V: TRBV6-5; size: NA; DNA: TGTGCCAGCAGGCCGGGACAGCGGAATGAAAAACTGTTTTTT; CDR3: CASRPGQRNEKLFF
J: TRBJ1-5; D: NA; V: TRBV4-1; size: NA; DNA: TGCGCCAGCAGCCAAGAACAGGTTAGCAATCAGCCCCAGCATTTT; CDR3: CASSQEQVSNQPQHF
J: TRBJ2-1; D: NA; V: TRBV6-5; size: NA; DNA: TGTGCCAGCAGTTACTCGTTCACTAGACCCAATGAGCAGTTCTTC; CDR3: CASSYSFTRPNEQFF
J: TRBJ2-7; D: NA; V: TRBV5-1; size: NA; DNA: TGCGCCAGCAGCCTACTCGGGGAGTACGAGCAGTACTTC; CDR3: CASSLLGEYEQYF
J: TRBJ2-3; D: NA; V: TRBV7-2; size: NA; DNA: TGTGCCAGCAGCTTTGGCCTTGTCGCAGATACGCAGTATTTT; CDR3: CASSFGLVADTQYF
J: TRBJ2-1; D: TRBD1; V: TRBV11-3; size: NA; DNA: TGTGCCAGCAGCAAACGAACAGGGGCCCGATACAATGAGCAGTTCTTC; CDR3: CASSKRTGARYNEQFF
J: TRBJ2-3; D: NA; V: TRBV12-3/TRBV12-4; size: NA; DNA: TGTGCCAGCAGTTACCTACGGGCAGATACGCAGTATTTT; CDR3: CASSYLRADTQYF
J: TRBJ2-5; D: NA; V: TRBV18; size: NA; DNA: TGTGCCAGCTCACCGAAGAATTTTAGGGCAGGGGTTGTACGGGAGACCCAGTACTTC; CDR3: CASSPKNFRAGVVRETQYF
J: TRBJ1-1; D: TRBD1; V: TRBV25-1; size: NA; DNA: TGTGCCAGCAGTGGGGGGACAGGGGACACTGAAGCTTTCTTT; CDR3: CASSGGTGDTEAFF
J: TRBJ2-5; D: NA; V: TRBV5-8; size: once; DNA: TGTGCCAGCAGCTGGACGGGGAAGACCCAGTACTTC; CDR3: CASSWTGKTQYF
J: TRBJ2-5; D: NA; V: TRBV18; size: NA; DNA: TGTGCCAGCTCACTCCTGAAATCGGCCGGGGAGACCCAGTACTTC; CDR3: CASSLLKSAGETQYF
J: TRBJ2-7; D: TRBD1; V: TRBV2; size: NA; DNA: TGTGCCAGCAGTAAGACAGGGGGTCCCCGATCTGTTCAGTTC; CDR3: CASSKTGGPRSVQF
J: TRBJ1-1; D: NA; V: TRBV28; size: once; DNA: TGTGCCAGCAGTTTTCGCGGCTTTGAAGCTTTCTTT; CDR3: CASSFRGFEAFF
J: TRBJ1-2; D: TRBD1; V: TRBV30; size: NA; DNA: TGTGCCTGGAGCCCGGGGACAGGGAGGGATGGCTACACCTTC; CDR3: CAWSPGTGRDGYTF
J: TRBJ2-2; D: TRBD1; V: TRBV19; size: NA; DNA: TGTGCCAGTAGTATTGGGGGAGGCAGGGGGCTCACCGGGGAGCTGTTTTTT; CDR3: CASSIGGGRGLTGELFF
J: TRBJ2-3; D: TRBD2; V: TRBV6-6; size: NA; DNA: TGTGCCAGCAAATTAAGCGGGAGTACAGATACGCAGTATTTT; CDR3: CASKLSGSTDTQYF
J: TRBJ2-7; D: TRBD2; V: TRBV30; size: NA; DNA: TGTGCCTGGAGTGCACCCAGACTAGCGGGACGTAACTACGAGCAGTACTTC; CDR3: CAWSAPRLAGRNYEQYF
J: TRBJ2-7; D: TRBD2; V: TRBV5-1; size: NA; DNA: TGCGCCAGCAGTTCTACGACTAGCGGTTACGAGCAGTACTTC; CDR3: CASSSTTSGYEQYF
J: TRBJ2-3; D: TRBD2; V: TRBV5-1; size: NA; DNA: TGCGCCAGCAGCCCCTTAGCGGGTAGCACAGATACGCAGTATTTT; CDR3: CASSPLAGSTDTQYF
J: TRBJ1-1; D: TRBD1; V: TRBV6-1; size: NA; DNA: TGTGCCAGCAGTGAGCGTGGGACAGAGAACACTGAAGCTTTCTTT; CDR3: CASSERGTENTEAFF
J: TRBJ2-7; D: NA; V: TRBV11-2; size: NA; DNA: TGTGCCAGCAGCTTAGCGTGGACTGACTACGAGCAGTACTTC; CDR3: CASSLAWTDYEQYF
J: TRBJ2-2; D: NA; V: TRBV30; size: once; DNA: TGTGCCTGGAGTATAGGACAGCAGACCGGGGAGCTGTTTTTT; CDR3: CAWSIGQQTGELFF
J: TRBJ2-1; D: NA; V: TRBV11-3; size: NA; DNA: TGTGCCAGCAGCGCCACAGGAATGAACCACAATGAGCAGTTCTTC; CDR3: CASSATGMNHNEQFF